Listed here is a single T cell receptor beta chain. Its antigen is still unknown. An overlapping HIV-1 Gag peptide pool stimulated these cells at 0.95 to 1 ug/peptide/mL. CD40L/CD69 double-negative CD45RO-high memory CD4+ T cells were collected. Donors were HIV-1-infected adults who began suppressive ART during chronic infection. This record belongs to a study of persistence of HIV-infected CD4 T cells. The libraries were made with immunoSEQ version 4 in survey mode. This table comes from immunoSEQ multiplex PCR, and its TCRdb copy is limited to in-frame clones, with some not included. The table lists about 60,000 clones, 70% to 75% of them singletons. This material consisted of CD4+ T cells sorted from PBMCs after approximately 19-hour stimulation, taken from a patient who received antiretroviral therapy. The TCR sequence derives from an adult man with HIV who was CMV-seropositive.

In DNA form, the CDR3 reads TGTGCCAGCAGCATAGCCGGGGGCGGGACCTACAATGAGCAGTTCTTC. It codes for CASSIAGGGTYNEQFF. The gene calls are TRBV9 and TRBJ2-1; possibly TRBD1 or TRBD2 for D (6 bases each). The length of the CDR3 is 16 residues. V was clipped by 4 bases and J by 2 bases, with 16 bases between them. Germline V lookup: CDR1 SGDLS, CDR2 YYNGEE.